Below are 8 T cell receptor beta chains sequenced from a single sample in a study of T cell clones after liver transplantation. Measured with immunoSEQ multiplex PCR; TCRdb has only the in-frame clones, and not every one. The sample consists of some 13,000 clones, roughly 69% of them appearing once. Sequenced here: CD8+ T cells from blood, sampled at the 22-month timepoint. These receptors were collected from a human patient who received a liver transplant. The graft donor may have contributed some T cells.

The V gene is TRBV4-2, the J gene TRBJ1-1; unclear D gene. V was pared by 4 bases and J by 10 bases, with 19 bases between. Looked up from germline, CDR1 is LGHNA and CDR2 is YNFKEQ. The CDR3 covers 14 residues. The CDR3 DNA sequence: TGTGCCAGCAGCCGAGGTCATGCCGGGATTGGAGCTTTCTTT. Translating it yields CASSRGHAGIGAFF.

The chain links TRBV21-1 to TRBJ2-7; TRBD1 is the table's D call and was not checked against the DNA. TRBV21-1 is given as a pseudogene. This CDR3 is 14 amino acids long. The CDR3 nucleotides read TGTGCCAGCAGCAAAGAGGGCAGGGAATGCGAGCAGTACTTC. As protein: CASSKEGRECEQYF.

The rearrangement links TRBV5-1 to TRBJ2-3; D is uncertain. V was trimmed by 2 bases and J by 0 bases, leaving 10 bases between them. Per the germline V gene, CDR1 is SGHRS and CDR2 is YFSETQ. The CDR3 runs 15 residues. The DNA of the CDR3 is TGCGCCAGCAGCTTAGAACTACCTAGCACAGATACGCAGTATTTT. It codes for CASSLELPSTDTQYF. Together with reference TRBV5-1 and TRBJ2-3, the CDR3 gives the full variable domain: KAGVTQTPRYLIKTRGQQVTLSCSPISGHRSVSWYQQTPGQGLQFLFEYFSETQRNKGNFPGRFSGRQFSNSRSEMNVSTLELGDSALYLCASSLELPSTDTQYFGPGTRLTVL.

This chain uses TRBV6-1 with TRBJ2-1; D tentatively fits TRBD1 or TRBD2 (5 bases each). V dropped 8 bases and J dropped 12 bases, with 20 bases sitting between them. This CDR3 has 13 amino acids. Germline V gene sequence: CDR1 MNHNS, CDR2 SASEGT. For the CDR3, the DNA is TGTGCCAGCGAGGGGCGCGGTAAGTCTGTGCAGTTCTTC. Encoded protein: CASEGRGKSVQFF.

This rearrangement joins TRBV6-5 to TRBJ2-2, with TRBD1 as a possible D gene (7 bases). This CDR3 is 16 amino acids long. V shed 0 bases and J shed 5 bases, with 13 bases lying between them. Germline loops: CDR1 MNHEY, CDR2 SVGAGI. CDR3 in DNA: TGTGCCAGCAGTTACTCGCAGGGGGGATGGACCGGGGAGCTGTTTTTT. As protein: CASSYSQGGWTGELFF.

The chain employs TRBV11-2 and TRBJ2-2; D remains ambiguous. CDR3 size: 13 residues. Germline values: CDR1 SGHAT, CDR2 FQNNGV. With 10 bases removed from V and 2 bases from J, the gap between germline ends came to 11 bases. DNA for the CDR3: TGTGCCATCGTCGAGATCAACACCGGGGAGCTGTTTTTT. Translated: CAIVEINTGELFF.

The J gene is TRBJ1-5, the V gene TRBV6-5; D remains unclear. CDR3 length: 15 residues. V gave up 0 bases and J gave up 3 bases, with 9 bases separating them. Germline V CDR1 and CDR2: MNHEY, SVGAGI. The CDR3 sequence: CASSYSYSHNQPQHF. The CDR3 region has the DNA TGTGCCAGCAGTTACTCGTACAGCCACAATCAGCCCCAGCATTTT.

The chain is built from TRBV5-4 and TRBJ2-7; 8 bases are shared with TRBD1. Germline V lookup: CDR1 SGHNT, CDR2 YYREEE (reference sequence). This CDR3 has 15 amino acids. V was clipped by 3 bases and J by 3 bases; unmatched bases: 8. CDR3 amino acids: CASSSDRGTNYEQYF. CDR3 nucleotides: TGTGCCAGCAGCTCCGACAGGGGAACAAACTACGAGCAGTACTTC. The full variable domain, rest sourced from reference TRBV5-4 and TRBJ2-7, is ETGVTQSPTHLIKTRGQQVTLRCSSQSGHNTVSWYQQALGQGPQFIFQYYREEENGRGNFPPRFSGLQFPNYSSELNVNALELDDSALYLCASSSDRGTNYEQYFGPGTRLTVT.